The 13 T cell receptor beta chains below come from one sample, sequenced in a study of cytomegalovirus exposure and HLA in healthy donors. The PCR used 60 Vbeta and 13 Jbeta primers. Sequencing used immunoSEQ multiplex PCR; TCRdb keeps in-frame clones, though not all of them. In the table there are about 300,000 clones, roughly 85% of which are singletons. The sequencing input was PBMCs. The receptors shown here come from a man aged 35 to 55 in good health and CMV-seropositive.

The chain has TRBV5-5 and TRBJ2-7, with a weak D call TRBD1 (5 bases). Between the trimmed V and J ends, which lost 7 bases and 1 base, there was a span of 15 bases. Germline V lookup: CDR1 SGHKS, CDR2 YYEKEE (reference sequence). This CDR3 has 14 residues. The CDR3 DNA is TGTGCCAGCCTCAACAAAACAGGTTCCTACGAGCAGTACTTC. Amino acids: CASLNKTGSYEQYF.

The chain employs TRBV9 and TRBJ1-4; D is perhaps TRBD1 (6 bases). This CDR3 spans 15 amino acids. The V gene's germline CDR1 is SGDLS and CDR2 YYNGEE. Trimming removed 0 bases from V and 7 bases from J, with 13 bases in between. The CDR3, as DNA: TGTGCCAGCAGCGTAGGCGGGGGGCTAAGTGAAAAACTGTTTTTT. It codes for CASSVGGGLSEKLFF.

V usage is TRBV4-1 and J usage is TRBJ1-5; D remains unclear. The V and J ends lost 1 base and 5 bases respectively, with 12 bases between them. Germline V CDR1 and CDR2: MGHRA, YSYEKL. This CDR3 comprises 15 residues. CDR3 region: CASSQVEVSYQPQHF. The CDR3 bases are TGCGCCAGCAGCCAAGTGGAGGTATCATATCAGCCCCAGCATTTT.

This clone was detected only a few times. This chain links TRBV10-1 with TRBJ2-1, with a weak D call TRBD2 (5 bases). The CDR3 spans 13 residues. Germline V gives CDR1 WNHNN, CDR2 SYGVQD (reference sequence). Trimming took 5 bases from V and 8 from J, leaving 13 bases between them. CDR3 sequence (DNA): TGCGCCAGCAGTTGGCGGGCGACCGATGAGCAGTTCTTC. Protein sequence: CASSWRATDEQFF.

This chain connects TRBV2 to TRBJ2-5; D is unclear. CDR1 and CDR2 (germline): SNHLY, FYNNEI. There are 13 residues in the CDR3. V shed 4 bases and J shed 5 bases, with 11 bases lying between them. The CDR3 here is CASSVNARETQYF. The CDR3 nucleotides are TGTGCCAGCAGTGTTAACGCTCGGGAGACCCAGTACTTC.

The chain employs TRBV5-6 and TRBJ2-2; 8 bases are a match to TRBD2. J gave up 5 bases and V 0 bases, and 6 bases lay outside the gene matches. CDR3 length: 16 residues. Germline CDR1 reads SGHDT; CDR2 reads YYEEEE. CDR3: CASSLAGRERTGELFF. Here the CDR3 DNA reads TGTGCCAGCAGCTTGGCCGGGAGGGAGCGGACCGGGGAGCTGTTTTTT. Full variable domain (rest looked up from reference TRBV5-6 and TRBJ2-2): DAGVTQSPTHLIKTRGQQVTLRCSPKSGHDTVSWYQQALGQGPQFIFQYYEEEERQRGNFPDRFSGHQFPNYSSELNVNALLLGDSALYLCASSLAGRERTGELFFGEGSRLTVL.

The chain combines TRBV28 with TRBJ2-5; D may be TRBD1 (5 bases). V was clipped by 9 bases and J by 0 bases, with 17 bases between them. CDR3 size: 15 residues. CDR1 and CDR2 (germline): MDHEN, SYDVKM. The DNA for the CDR3 is TGTGCCAGTCACTCGCCCAGGGCTTACCAAGAGACCCAGTACTTC. It translates to CASHSPRAYQETQYF.

This chain joins TRBV5-6 and TRBJ1-1; 11 bases align to TRBD1. V gave up 3 bases and J gave up 1 base; unmatched junction bases: 5. The CDR3 is 16 amino acids. The germline gives CDR1 SGHDT, CDR2 YYEEEE. The CDR3 DNA sequence: TGTGCCAGCAGCTCGGACAGGGGGCGTGGGAACACTGAAGCTTTCTTT. Amino acids: CASSSDRGRGNTEAFF.

This chain's CDR3 is CASSLSGTPYNEQFF. In DNA, the CDR3 is TGTGCCAGCAGCTTATCGGGGACTCCCTACAATGAGCAGTTCTTC. This chain joins TRBV7-8 and TRBJ2-1, with D possibly being TRBD2 (6 bases). The CDR3 spans 15 residues. CDR1 SGHVS and CDR2 FQNEAQ come from the germline V gene. V lost 2 bases and J 2 bases, leaving 10 bases between the germline ends. Filled out from reference TRBV7-8 and TRBJ2-1, the complete variable domain reads GAGVSQSPRYKVAKRGQDVALRCDPISGHVSLFWYQQALGQGPEFLTYFQNEAQLDKSGLPSDRFFAERPEGSVSTLKIQRTQQEDSAVYLCASSLSGTPYNEQFFGPGTRLTVL.

This chain connects TRBV4-1 to TRBJ1-2; 12 bases match TRBD1. J lost 4 bases, V lost 7 bases, and 13 bases had no gene match. CDR3 length: 17 amino acids. The germline CDR1 and CDR2 sequences are MGHRA and YSYEKL. CDR3 sequence (DNA): TGCGCCAGCACCGAAGGGACAGGGGGCGCGAGGGGCTATGGCTACACCTTC. Translated, it gives CASTEGTGGARGYGYTF.

The chain is built from TRBV7-3 and TRBJ2-7; perhaps TRBD1 as D (5 bases). Germline CDR1 SGHTA, CDR2 FQGTGA. This CDR3 has 13 residues. Trimming cost V 1 base and J 5 bases, with 9 bases left between them. CDR3: CASSLIRGNEQYF. The CDR3 DNA follows: TGTGCCAGCAGCTTAATTAGGGGCAACGAGCAGTACTTC.

The chain couples TRBV6-5 to TRBJ1-3, with TRBD1 matching 7 bases. In germline, CDR1 is MNHEY, CDR2 SVGAGI. There are 16 residues in the CDR3. V lost 3 bases to trimming and J lost 0 bases; unmatched junction nucleotides: 5. The CDR3 DNA follows: TGTGCCAGCAGTTATTCGGGACAGATCTCTGGAAACACCATATATTTT. It yields the protein CASSYSGQISGNTIYF.

The V call is TRBV19, the J call TRBJ1-4; D unresolved. V lost 3 bases to trimming and J lost 7 bases, with 15 bases between them. The CDR3 is 15 amino acids. Germline lookup yields CDR1 LNHDA and CDR2 SQIVND (reference sequence). The CDR3 sequence: CASSITGSVAEKLFF. The CDR3 DNA reads TGTGCCAGTAGTATTACGGGGTCAGTTGCTGAAAAACTGTTTTTT. Drawing the rest from reference TRBV19 and TRBJ1-4, the complete variable domain is DGGITQSPKYLFRKEGQNVTLSCEQNLNHDAMYWYRQDPGQGLRLIYYSQIVNDFQKGDIAEGYSVSREKKESFPLTVTSAQKNPTAFYLCASSITGSVAEKLFFGSGTQLSVL.